This T cell receptor beta chain was found in a study of identical twins. Concerning this clonotype itself: Its antigen remains unidentified.

Germline V gene lookup returns CDR1 DFQATT and CDR2 SNEGSKA (reference sequence). With 4 bases removed from V and 6 bases from J, the gap between germline ends came to 16 bases. The CDR3 is 13 residues long. After template switching added a universal primer site, the resulting cDNA carried unique molecular identifiers. Each CDR3 protein is one row after TCRdb ran MiXCR on the 5' RACE reads. Among fewer than 500,000 distinct CDR3 sequences listed, less than 25% were seen once. Points from the study as a whole: The study found that models underestimated out-of-frame TCR alpha sharing in monozygotic twins. Out-of-frame alpha sequences common to twins exhibited a surplus of low generation probability.

The sample was also linked to a second study, of T cells expressing NK-cell markers. That paper states: There were a handful of donors in whom these clonotypes also led the CD3+CD56-NKG2C+ fraction.

The sequencing input was CD4+ T cells sorted from blood. The TCR comes from a woman aged 18-30 years in good health. The rearrangement uses TRBV20-1 and TRBJ2-7, with D maybe TRBD1 (5 bases). The CDR3 sequence is CSAIDSVVAEQYF. CDR3 nucleotides: TGCAGTGCTATCGACAGCGTGGTAGCCGAGCAGTACTTC.